This TCR beta chain emerged from a study of T cells in Graves' hyperthyroidism and ophthalmopathy (dated by TCRdb to between 2018 and 2021). The study in broad terms: Peripheral blood was sampled at the time of initial diagnosis, prior to any treatment. After blood sampling, hyperthyroidism patients were treated with methimazole at a starting dose of 30 mg daily, and ophthalmopathy patients were treated with high-dose intravenous methylprednisolone. Whether ophthalmopathy could be predicted prospectively was tested in an independent validation cohort made up of about 18 hyperthyroidism patients plus 17 patients who later progressed to ophthalmopathy. The paper reports TCR Vbeta CDR3 sequencing of over 130 peripheral blood samples: around 45 ophthalmopathy, 75 to 80 hyperthyroidism and 17 progressor patients. TCR V-J signatures able to tell the groups apart were searched for in a discovery cohort of 90 to 100 patients, of whom over 40 had Graves' ophthalmopathy and some 60 had stable Graves' hyperthyroidism. The study also compared thyroid tissue and blood T-cell repertoires from a handful of Graves' hyperthyroidism patients. The 100 or so discovery patients were randomly split 7:3 into training and test sets. Study-wide findings and limitations: Sample size was not statistically predetermined, and blinding of investigators to group allocation was not performed. Blood samples also contained most of the expanded thyroid clonotypes (frequency above 0.001), which suggests that blood repertoires may reflect thyroid immune responses. In validation, the model predicted progression to ophthalmopathy with 55% to 71% sensitivity and 72% to 85% specificity, a median of 6.5 months before onset. A 13 V-J signature model separated ophthalmopathy from stable hyperthyroidism, with 87.88% sensitivity and 81.08% specificity in cross-validation and 80%/75% in testing.

Amplification of TCR beta CDR3 regions was carried out from RNA transcripts. A first-round RT-PCR of the TCR CDR3 used the HTBI primer set with the Qiagen OneStep RT-PCR kit. The libraries were constructed in a second round of multiplex PCR and then size-selected and purified. Libraries were sequenced paired-end with 100 bp reads on an Illumina HiSeq2000. Per the original workflow: Raw data were processed with SOAPnuke, discarding reads with adapters, uncalled bases, mean Phred below 15, or no exact constant-primer or identifier match. High-quality paired reads were merged using COPE v1.2.5, and each unique nucleotide sequence was defined as a clonotype. MiTCR v1.1 was used to align the clonotypes against IMGT TRBV, TRBD and TRBJ reference segments. Analysis was restricted to V-J combinations with a frequency above 0.0001, which covered roughly 99% of repertoires. A TCS score was defined as the ratio of F50 (clonal expansion) to E x V (chaos), with BLOSUM62-based TCRdist applied between CDR3 peptides within each V-J. Welch's t-statistics and random forest reduced 500 to 550 V-J features to 10 to 15, which were used in a naive Bayes classifier (R e1071). TCRdb redid the processing of the public reads, applying fastp at Q25 and MiXCR, and retained in-frame beta chains. Rows merge per CDR3 protein into single entries with the most common DNA and genes. The V and J calls were determined by TCRdb, not by the authors. The sample contains fewer than 550,000 distinct CDR3 sequences, around 22% of them found a single time. The ten largest account for approximately 11% of the sample.

There are many counts of this clonotype. No cognate antigen has been identified for it. Qualities for individual bases were not recorded, and no much larger clone is one base off. In the ophthalmopathy patients, disease was moderately to severely active, with a Clinical Activity Score of 3 or more, a NOSPECS grade of 4 or more, and a duration of less than 3 months. Patients with uncontrolled infections, other autoimmune diseases, pregnancy or lactation were excluded. Clinical symptoms, serum thyroxine and TRAb, thyroid ultrasound, and orbital computed tomography formed the basis for the diagnoses. PBMCs were isolated from about 9.1 ml of fresh peripheral blood by Ficoll-Paque density gradient centrifugation. Total RNA was extracted with Trizol reagent, and quality was checked on an Agilent 2100 Bioanalyzer. This clonotype was sampled from a woman between 25 and 40 years old with Graves' ophthalmopathy. The source material was blood.

CDR3 region: CASSPPGANTEAFF. The base sequence is TGTGCCAGCAGCCCCCCAGGGGCGAACACTGAAGCTTTCTTT. The V gene is TRBV7-3 and the J gene is TRBJ1-1; the best D guess is TRBD1, with 6 bases matching. A distance of 11 bases separates the germline ends of V and J, which lose 5 bases and 1 base respectively. Based on the germline V gene, the CDR1 and CDR2 sequences are SGHTA and FQGTGA. Reading from cysteine to phenylalanine, the CDR3 counts 14 amino acids. Solely the CDR3 DNA is kept, with 42 bases framed from the first base.